This TCR beta chain was found in a study of CXCR3-negative and CXCR3-positive naive CD8 T cells (dated by TCRdb to between 2017 and 2020). The study in broad terms: In total, some 140 million TRB reads were obtained, which works out to roughly 1.5 +/- 0.3 million reads per library. The diversity and physicochemical repertoire analyses included eleven to twelve donors pooled from two independent experiments. For the TRBV-TRBJ cluster analysis, the naive subsets came from 5 or 6 donors, while the memory cells came from 3 donors.

Its CDR3 holds 15 amino acids, cysteine through phenylalanine. The DNA sequence is not available. CDR1 and CDR2, per the germline V gene, are LGHNA and YSLEER. Sequencing was performed on a NextSeq 550. The Human TCR Profiling Kit (MiLaboratory) was used to prepare UMI-labeled 5' RACE TRB cDNA libraries. The full amount of extracted RNA was used for cDNA synthesis, and the full amount of resulting cDNA was used for PCR amplification. The libraries were made side by side, with each library going through the same number of PCR cycles. The authors' analysis ran thus. About 57,000 +/- 9,900 unique UMI-labeled TRB cDNA molecules per library were extracted with MIGEC and MiXCR, with at least two reads per UMI required. Each library averaged around 40,000 +/- 10,000 functional in-frame TRB CDR3 nucleotide clonotypes without stop codons. After downsampling to 5000 UMI-labeled TRB molecules per sample, diversity metrics such as normalized Shannon-Wiener and Chao1 were calculated in VDJtools. VDJtools was used to calculate clonotype-size-weighted physicochemical properties of the central five CDR3 residues, namely interaction energy, strength, volume and Kidera factor 4. The reads went through TCRdb reprocessing, and each CDR3 protein sequence gets one entry with no DNA. TCRdb's processing, not the authors', yielded these V and J calls. This sample's table carries 75,000 or so distinct CDR3 sequences. The ten largest clones represent around 1.6% of the sample.

Each CD8+ T cell subset was flow-sorted in triplicate, with some 300,000 cells per subset placed directly into RLT lysis buffer. To exclude memory contaminants, naive CD8+ T cells were stringently defined as CD45RO-CCR7+CD27+CD95-. Using standard density gradient centrifugation, peripheral blood mononuclear cells were isolated from buffy coats. A FACSAria III was used to flow-sort naive CXCR3-negative and CXCR3-positive CD8+ T cells. Total RNA was extracted from sorted cells with an RNeasy Mini Kit. A remark on this clonotype: This receptor's antigen is unknown.

The study at large found these results: CXCR3 expression partially decreased after cryopreservation, so most assays used freshly isolated PBMCs. Both naive subsets had comparably high repertoire diversity, while memory CD8+ T cells had much lower repertoire diversity. Surface CD5, linked to self-reactivity in mice, was comparable between naive subsets; TCR interaction strength was therefore also inferred from TRB CDR3 physicochemical properties. Within the same donor, TRBV-TRBJ usage looked similar between naive CXCR3-negative and CXCR3-positive cells, but memory cells had distinct patterns. Compared with CXCR3-negative naive cells, CXCR3-positive naive cells had TRB CDR3s with higher hydrophobicity (lower Kidera factor 4), lower energy, and higher strength and volume indices.

The sequenced sample was naive CXCR3- CD8+ T cells from blood. The cell subset or site label for this specimen denotes: CD45RO-CCR7+CD27+CD95- naive CD8+ T cells lacking CXCR3 (TNR3-). The sequence is built from TRBV4-3 and TRBJ2-7; TCRdb indicates TRBD1, and absent DNA this call remains unverified. This clonotype was obtained from a human donor in good health. Some clones in this sample may be carry-over from other donors' samples. CDR3 protein: CASSQGRGIGYEQYF.